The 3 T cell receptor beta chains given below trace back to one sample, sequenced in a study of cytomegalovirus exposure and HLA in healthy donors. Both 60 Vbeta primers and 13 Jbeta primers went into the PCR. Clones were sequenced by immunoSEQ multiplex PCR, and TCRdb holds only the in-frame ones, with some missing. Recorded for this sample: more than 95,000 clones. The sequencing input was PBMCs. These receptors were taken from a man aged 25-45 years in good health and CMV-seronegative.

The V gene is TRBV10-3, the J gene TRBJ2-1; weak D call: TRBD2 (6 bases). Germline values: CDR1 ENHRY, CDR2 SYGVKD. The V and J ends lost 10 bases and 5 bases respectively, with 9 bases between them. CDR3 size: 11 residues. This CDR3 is CATWEDNEQFF. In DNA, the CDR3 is TGTGCCACGTGGGAGGACAATGAGCAGTTCTTC.

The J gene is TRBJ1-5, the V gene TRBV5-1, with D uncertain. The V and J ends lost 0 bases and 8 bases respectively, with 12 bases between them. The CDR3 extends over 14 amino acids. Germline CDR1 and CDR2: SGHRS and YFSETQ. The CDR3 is CASSLVPGGEPQHF. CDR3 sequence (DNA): TGCGCCAGCAGCTTGGTTCCAGGAGGAGAGCCCCAGCATTTT.

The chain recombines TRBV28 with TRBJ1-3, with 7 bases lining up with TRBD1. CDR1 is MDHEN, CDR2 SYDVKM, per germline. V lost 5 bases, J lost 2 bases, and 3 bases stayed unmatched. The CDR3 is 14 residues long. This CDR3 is CASSAQGAGNTIYF. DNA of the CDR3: TGTGCCAGCAGTGCCCAGGGGGCTGGAAACACCATATATTTT. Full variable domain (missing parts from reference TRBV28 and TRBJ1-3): DVKVTQSSRYLVKRTGEKVFLECVQDMDHENMFWYRQDPGLGLRLIYFSYDVKMKEKGDIPEGYSVSREKKERFSLILESASTNQTSMYLCASSAQGAGNTIYFGEGSWLTVV.